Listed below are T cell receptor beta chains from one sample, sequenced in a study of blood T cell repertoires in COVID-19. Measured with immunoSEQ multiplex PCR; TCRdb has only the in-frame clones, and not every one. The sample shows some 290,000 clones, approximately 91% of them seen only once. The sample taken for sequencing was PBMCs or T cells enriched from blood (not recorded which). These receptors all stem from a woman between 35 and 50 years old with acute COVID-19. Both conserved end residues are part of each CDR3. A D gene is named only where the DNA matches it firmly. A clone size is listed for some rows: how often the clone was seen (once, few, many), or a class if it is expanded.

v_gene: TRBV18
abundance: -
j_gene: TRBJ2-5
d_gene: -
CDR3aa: CASSPQGGETQYF
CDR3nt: TGTGCCAGCTCACCACAGGGAGGAGAGACCCAGTACTTC

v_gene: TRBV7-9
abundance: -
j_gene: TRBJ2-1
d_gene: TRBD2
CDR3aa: CASSSTSGRDNEQFF
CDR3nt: TGTGCCAGCAGCTCCACTAGCGGGAGGGACAATGAGCAGTTCTTC

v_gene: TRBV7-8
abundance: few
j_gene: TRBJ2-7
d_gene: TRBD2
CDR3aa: CASSSGLAGSATSYEQYF
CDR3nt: TGTGCCAGCAGCTCGGGACTAGCGGGATCAGCCACCTCCTACGAGCAGTACTTC

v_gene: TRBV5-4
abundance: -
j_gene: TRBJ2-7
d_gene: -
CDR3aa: CASSLYRGSLNEQYF
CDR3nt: TGTGCCAGCAGCTTGTATAGGGGGAGCCTAAACGAGCAGTACTTC

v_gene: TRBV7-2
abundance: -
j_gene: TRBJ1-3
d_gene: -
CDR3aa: CASSRWSTFSSGNTIYF
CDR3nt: TGTGCCAGCAGCCGCTGGAGCACTTTTTCGTCTGGAAACACCATATATTTT

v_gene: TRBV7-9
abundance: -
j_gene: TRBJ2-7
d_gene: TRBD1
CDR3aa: CASSLGQGMNEQYF
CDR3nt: TGTGCCAGTAGCTTAGGACAGGGGATGAACGAGCAGTACTTC

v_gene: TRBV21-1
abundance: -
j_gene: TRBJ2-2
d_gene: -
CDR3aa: CASSKHVGTTGTGELFF
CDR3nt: TGTGCCAGCAGCAAACATGTGGGTACGACGGGGACCGGGGAGCTGTTTTTT

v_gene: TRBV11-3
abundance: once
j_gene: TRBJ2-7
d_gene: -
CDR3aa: CASSLVGEIHEQYF
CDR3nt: TGTGCCAGCAGCTTAGTCGGGGAGATCCACGAGCAGTACTTC

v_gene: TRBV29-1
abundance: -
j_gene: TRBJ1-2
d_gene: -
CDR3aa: CSVAGVLVKGYTF
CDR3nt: TGCAGCGTTGCAGGGGTTTTAGTGAAAGGCTACACCTTC

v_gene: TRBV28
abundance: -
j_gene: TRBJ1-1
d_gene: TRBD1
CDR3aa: CASSQGGSNTEAFF
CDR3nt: TGTGCCAGCAGTCAGGGGGGTAGTAACACTGAAGCTTTCTTT

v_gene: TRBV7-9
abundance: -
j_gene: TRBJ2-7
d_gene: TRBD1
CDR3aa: CASSLASGQGTYEQYF
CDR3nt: TGTGCCAGCAGCTTAGCGTCGGGACAGGGAACCTACGAGCAGTACTTC

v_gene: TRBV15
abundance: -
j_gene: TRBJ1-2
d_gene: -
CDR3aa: CATSRDGGTYGYTF
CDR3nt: TGTGCCACCAGCAGAGATGGGGGCACCTATGGCTACACCTTC

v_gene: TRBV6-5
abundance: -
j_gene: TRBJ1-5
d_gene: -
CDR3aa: CASSMRGYSNQPQHF
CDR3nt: TGTGCCAGCAGCATGAGGGGGTATAGCAATCAGCCCCAGCATTTT

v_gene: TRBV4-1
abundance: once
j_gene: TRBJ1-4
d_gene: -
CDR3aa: CASSQGSETEKLFF
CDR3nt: TGCGCCAGCAGCCAAGGGAGTGAGACTGAAAAACTGTTTTTT

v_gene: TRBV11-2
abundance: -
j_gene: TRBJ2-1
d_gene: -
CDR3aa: CASSFAQPDYNEQFF
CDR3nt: TGTGCCAGCAGCTTCGCCCAACCAGATTACAATGAGCAGTTCTTC

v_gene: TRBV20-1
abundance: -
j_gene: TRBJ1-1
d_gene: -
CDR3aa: CSGQITEAFF
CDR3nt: TGCAGTGGGCAGATTACTGAAGCTTTCTTT

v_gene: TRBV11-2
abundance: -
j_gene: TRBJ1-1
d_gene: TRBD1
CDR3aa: CASSKVTGVEAFF
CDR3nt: TGTGCCAGCAGTAAAGTAACAGGGGTGGAAGCTTTCTTT

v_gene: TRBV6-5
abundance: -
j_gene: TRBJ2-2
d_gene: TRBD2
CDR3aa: CASMSGLVSNGELFF
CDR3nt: TGTGCCAGCATGTCCGGACTAGTGTCGAACGGGGAGCTGTTTTTT

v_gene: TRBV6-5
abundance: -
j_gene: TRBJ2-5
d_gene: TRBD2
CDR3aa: CASRPASGGRETQYF
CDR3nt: TGTGCCAGCAGACCCGCTAGCGGGGGGAGGGAGACCCAGTACTTC

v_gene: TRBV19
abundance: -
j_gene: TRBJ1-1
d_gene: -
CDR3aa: CASNPNLRDYYGAFF
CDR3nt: TGTGCCAGTAACCCAAATCTCAGGGACTATTACGGCGCTTTCTTT

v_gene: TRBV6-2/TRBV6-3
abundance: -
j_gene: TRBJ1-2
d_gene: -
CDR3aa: CASSYEGRSYTF
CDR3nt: TGTGCCAGCAGTTACGAGGGGAGGAGCTACACCTTC

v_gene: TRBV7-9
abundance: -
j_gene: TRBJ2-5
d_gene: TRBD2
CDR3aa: CASSLAGGKETQYF
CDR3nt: TGTGCCAGCAGCTTAGCGGGGGGGAAAGAGACCCAGTACTTC

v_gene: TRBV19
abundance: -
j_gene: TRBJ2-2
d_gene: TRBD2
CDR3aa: CASSKWRGGVTGELFF
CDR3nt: TGTGCCAGTAGTAAGTGGCGGGGGGGCGTCACCGGGGAGCTGTTTTTT

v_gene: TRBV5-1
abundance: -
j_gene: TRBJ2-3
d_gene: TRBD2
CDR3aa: CAKQGREGSSDTQYF
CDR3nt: TGCGCCAAACAGGGGCGGGAGGGCTCTTCAGATACGCAGTATTTT

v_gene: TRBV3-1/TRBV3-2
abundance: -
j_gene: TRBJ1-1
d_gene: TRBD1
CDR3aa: CASSLGTGGTEAFF
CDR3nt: TGTGCCAGCAGCCTAGGGACAGGGGGCACTGAAGCTTTCTTT

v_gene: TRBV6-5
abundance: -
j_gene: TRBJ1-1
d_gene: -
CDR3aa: CASSYGPGGTEAFF
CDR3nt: TGTGCCAGCAGTTACGGACCCGGGGGGACTGAAGCTTTCTTT

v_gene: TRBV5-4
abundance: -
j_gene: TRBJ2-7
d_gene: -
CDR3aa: CASTSVDRPYEQYF
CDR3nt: TGTGCCAGCACCAGCGTCGACAGGCCCTACGAGCAGTACTTC

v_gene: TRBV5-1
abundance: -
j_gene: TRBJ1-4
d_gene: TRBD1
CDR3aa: CASSSGTGREKLFF
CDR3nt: TGCGCCAGCAGCTCCGGGACAGGGCGTGAAAAACTGTTTTTT

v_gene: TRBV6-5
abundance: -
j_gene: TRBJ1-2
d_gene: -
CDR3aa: CATSGGDGYTF
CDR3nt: TGTGCCACCTCCGGGGGGGATGGCTACACCTTC

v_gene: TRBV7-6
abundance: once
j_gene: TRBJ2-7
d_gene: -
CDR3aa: CASSSKDSYEQYF
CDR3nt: TGTGCCAGCAGCTCCAAGGACAGCTACGAGCAGTACTTC

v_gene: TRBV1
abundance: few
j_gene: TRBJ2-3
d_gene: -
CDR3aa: CTSSQGPLRAVGGDTQYF
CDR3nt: TGCACCAGCAGCCAAGGCCCCCTCCGAGCTGTTGGAGGGGATACGCAGTATTTT

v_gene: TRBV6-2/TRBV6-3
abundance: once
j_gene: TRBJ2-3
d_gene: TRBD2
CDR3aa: CASSYPFSGRGSSTDTQYF
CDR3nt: TGTGCCAGCAGTTACCCCTTTAGCGGGAGAGGATCTAGCACAGATACGCAGTATTTT